Each of the 3 T cell receptor beta chains below was sequenced from the same sample in a study of monozygotic twins with inflammatory bowel disease (dated by TCRdb to 2018 to 2020). The library came from 5' RACE. Sequencer: Illumina HiSeq 2500. TCRdb reprocessed the raw reads; every CDR3 protein sequence is a single record, and DNA is not supplied. The sample's table lists a count of about 380,000 distinct CDR3 sequences. In total, the top ten clones hold approximately 2.4% of the sample. The sequenced sample was blood. The receptor set was obtained from a human donor with ulcerative colitis or Crohn's disease, or a healthy co-twin of an affected twin (not recorded which).

The J gene is TRBJ2-3, the V gene TRBV20-1; TCRdb indicates TRBD1, and absent DNA this call remains unverified. Germline V gene lookup returns CDR1 DFQATT and CDR2 SNEGSKA (reference sequence). The CDR3 spans 15 residues. The CDR3 spells CSASGDSLKTYTQYF.

The chain recombines TRBV3-1 with TRBJ1-4. This CDR3 has 16 amino acids. In germline, CDR1 is LGHDT, CDR2 YNNKEL (reference sequence). CDR3: CASSRWDGATNEKLFF.

The V call is TRBV4-3, the J call TRBJ2-3; the D call from TCRdb, TRBD2, cannot be confirmed without DNA. CDR1 is LGHNA and CDR2 is YSLEER in the germline V gene. This CDR3 comprises 15 residues. This CDR3 is CASSQVTSGVYTQYF.